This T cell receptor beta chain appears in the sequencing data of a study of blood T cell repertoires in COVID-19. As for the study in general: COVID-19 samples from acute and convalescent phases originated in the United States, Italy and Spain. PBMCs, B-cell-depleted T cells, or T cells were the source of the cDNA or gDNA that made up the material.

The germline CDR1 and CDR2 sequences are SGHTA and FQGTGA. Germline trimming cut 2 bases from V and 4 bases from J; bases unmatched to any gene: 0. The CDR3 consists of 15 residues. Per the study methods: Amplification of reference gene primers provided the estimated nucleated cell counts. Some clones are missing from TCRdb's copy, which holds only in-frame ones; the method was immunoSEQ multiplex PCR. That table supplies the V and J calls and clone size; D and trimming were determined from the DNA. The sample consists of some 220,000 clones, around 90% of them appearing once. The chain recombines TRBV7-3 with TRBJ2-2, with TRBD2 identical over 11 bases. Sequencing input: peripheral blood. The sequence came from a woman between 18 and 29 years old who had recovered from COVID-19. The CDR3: CASSLGLAGTGELFF. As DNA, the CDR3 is TGTGCCAGCAGCTTAGGACTAGCGGGCACCGGGGAGCTGTTTTTT.